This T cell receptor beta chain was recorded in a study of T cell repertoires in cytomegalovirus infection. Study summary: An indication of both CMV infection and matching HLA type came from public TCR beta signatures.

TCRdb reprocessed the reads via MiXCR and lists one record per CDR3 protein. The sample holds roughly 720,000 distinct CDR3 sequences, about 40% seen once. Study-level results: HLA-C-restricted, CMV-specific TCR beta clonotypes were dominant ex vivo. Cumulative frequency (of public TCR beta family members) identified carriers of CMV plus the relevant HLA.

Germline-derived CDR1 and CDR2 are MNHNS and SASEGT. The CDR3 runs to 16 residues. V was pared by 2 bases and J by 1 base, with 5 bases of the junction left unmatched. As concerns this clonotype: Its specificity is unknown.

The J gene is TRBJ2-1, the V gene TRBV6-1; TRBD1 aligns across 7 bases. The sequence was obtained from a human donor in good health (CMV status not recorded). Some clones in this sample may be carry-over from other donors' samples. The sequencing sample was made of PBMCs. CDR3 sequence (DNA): TGTGCCAGCAGTGAATTGGAGACAGGGTCCTACAATGAGCAGTTCTTC. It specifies CASSELETGSYNEQFF.